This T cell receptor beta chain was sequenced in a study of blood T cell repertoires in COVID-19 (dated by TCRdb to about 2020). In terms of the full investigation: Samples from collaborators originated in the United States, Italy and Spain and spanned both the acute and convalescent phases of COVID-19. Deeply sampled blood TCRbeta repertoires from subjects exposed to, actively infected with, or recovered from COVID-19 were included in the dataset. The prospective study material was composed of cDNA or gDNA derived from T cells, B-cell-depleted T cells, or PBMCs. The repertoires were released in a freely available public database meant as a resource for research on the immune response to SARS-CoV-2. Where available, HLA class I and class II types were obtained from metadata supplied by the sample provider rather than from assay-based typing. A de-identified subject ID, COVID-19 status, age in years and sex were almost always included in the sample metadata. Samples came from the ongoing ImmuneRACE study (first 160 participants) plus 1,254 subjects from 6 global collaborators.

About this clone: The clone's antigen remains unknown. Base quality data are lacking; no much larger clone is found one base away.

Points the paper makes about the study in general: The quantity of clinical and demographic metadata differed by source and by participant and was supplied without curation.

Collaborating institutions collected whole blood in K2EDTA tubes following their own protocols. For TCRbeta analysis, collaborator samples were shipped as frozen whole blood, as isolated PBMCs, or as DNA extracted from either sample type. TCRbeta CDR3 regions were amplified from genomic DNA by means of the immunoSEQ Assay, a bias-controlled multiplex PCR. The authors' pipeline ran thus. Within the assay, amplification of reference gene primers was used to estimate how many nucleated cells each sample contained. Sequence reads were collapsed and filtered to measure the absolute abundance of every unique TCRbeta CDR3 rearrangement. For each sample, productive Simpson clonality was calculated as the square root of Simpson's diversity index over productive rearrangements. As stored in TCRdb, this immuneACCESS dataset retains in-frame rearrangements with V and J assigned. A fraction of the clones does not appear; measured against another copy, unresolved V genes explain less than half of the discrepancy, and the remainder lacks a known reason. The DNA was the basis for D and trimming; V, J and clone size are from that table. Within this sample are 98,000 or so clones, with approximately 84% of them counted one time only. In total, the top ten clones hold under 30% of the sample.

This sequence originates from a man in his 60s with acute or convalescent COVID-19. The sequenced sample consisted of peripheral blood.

The encoded CDR3 is CASLTSGRFNEQYF. In nucleotide form, the sequence is TGTGCCAGCCTGACTAGCGGGAGATTCAACGAGCAGTACTTC. The chain couples TRBV6-5 to TRBJ2-7, and 12 junction bases match TRBD2. CDR1 and CDR2, looked up from the germline V gene, are MNHEY and SVGAGI. The CDR3 goes from the cysteine to the phenylalanine over 14 residues. Just CDR3 DNA is preserved here, 42 bases in frame from base 1. The germline V and J ends show losses of 8 bases and 5 bases respectively, and no gene match explains 7 bases of the junction.